The sequence of this TCR beta chain was determined in a study of shared clonotypes between healthy human individuals (TCRdb year 2020). In terms of the full investigation: Three men and a couple of women, aged 18 to 49 years, made up the cohort. For each donor, CD4 naive and CD4 memory were each given three plates, CD8 naive was given two plates, and CD8 memory was given one plate. Different laboratories and diverse techniques were used to prepare libraries and sequence TCR repertoires, to increase sequencing depth and limit assay-specific biases. Each donor's leukapheresis produced roughly between roughly 0.94 and 9.5 billion PBMCs. To estimate repertoire size and how much clonotype sharing occurs between individuals, the study deeply sequenced the blood TCR repertoires of five or six healthy adults.

For the CD8 naive samples, CD45RO-negative cells were positively selected for CCR7, yielding a CD45RA+CCR7+ population from which TemRA cells were excluded. The donors were healthy, HIV-negative adults who had no recently reported acute infections or vaccinations. Every donor was a Caucasian adult living in Nashville, Tennessee, USA. Blood was obtained by leukapheresis, after which PBMCs were separated by Ficoll-Histopaque density gradient centrifugation and cryopreserved in liquid nitrogen vapor phase. Purity and quantity of every magnetically sorted T cell population were checked by analytical flow cytometry. Genomic DNA was isolated from every sorted fraction and measured by UV absorbance on a Nanodrop 2000c. General study outcomes and caveats: Based on pairwise subsampling, the degree of clonotype sharing among donors was expected to be affected by sequencing depth. Across a few donors, roughly 5.1% of naive CD4, roughly 3.5% of naive CD8, roughly 2.3% of memory CD4, and 0.4% of memory CD8 clonotypes were shared. Larger estimated clonotype richness was generally found for naive subsets than for memory subsets. The genetic and exposure-history diversity represented was limited by the small number of donors. Even with the large sequencing depth, rarefaction of the sorted-subset datasets indicated that sequencing was incomplete. Sampling was restricted to blood, and TCR repertoires in tissues likely differ from the TCR repertoires found in blood. Compared with non-shared clonotypes, clonotypes shared by all four sorted-subset donors had higher generation probabilities.

Using the deep immunoSEQ assay, TCR CDR3 regions were amplified from genomic DNA by multiplex PCR. Genomic DNA extracted from each cell subset was distributed evenly over all wells of several immunoSEQ 96-well plates, and each plate served as one replicate. For sorted subsets, 150 to 250 ng of genomic DNA, equivalent to tens of thousands of T cell genomes, went into each replicate PCR. Purified libraries were quantified with a Qubit 3.0 fluorometer, sized on a Bioanalyzer 2100, and re-quantified with the KAPA Library Quantification kit. A separate single-read 150-cycle Illumina NextSeq 550 flow cell was used to sequence each immunoSEQ 96-well plate. From the authors' description of their analysis: Because only junctional sequences without quality scores were contained in the immunoSEQ output, filtering matching that applied to full-length reads could not be performed. To assign V/J genes and CDR3, sequences were annotated using PyIR, a Python wrapper for IgBLAST v1.9, with IMGT germline references. Reads were removed for weak V/J assignments (E-value above 1e-6), missing CDR3, stop codons, out-of-frame junctions, or ambiguous translated residues. V3J clonotypes were defined as sequences sharing an identical inferred V gene, J gene, and CDR3 amino acid sequence. The percentage overlap between two repertoires was calculated by dividing the number of shared unique clonotypes by the size of the smaller repertoire. Three approaches were used to assess repertoire richness: RTK rarefaction, the Chao1 estimator, and Recon v2.1 estimates of unobserved clonotypes. Generation probabilities for all TCRbeta clonotypes obtained by the gDNA method from a handful of donors were computed using OLGA. Sourced from immuneACCESS, this table was stored by TCRdb with only in-frame sequences that have V and J called. A share of the clones is absent; for the studies checked, an unresolved V gene accounts for under half, and the remainder has no known explanation. V and J calls and clone size come straight from that table; D and trimming were deduced from the DNA. This sample holds about 2 million clones; 85% to 95% were observed only once. 0.85% to 1.2% of the sample comes from the top ten.

CDR1 and CDR2 are drawn from the germline V gene: SGHRS, YFSETQ. V is shortened by 4 bases, J by 1 base, and the region joining them spans 4 bases. Inclusive of the bounding cysteine and phenylalanine, the CDR3 is 12 residues long. The kept DNA is CDR3 alone, 36 bases in frame from the first base. As for this clone: Its target antigen remains unknown. Base qualities are missing; no much larger clone stands one base away.

The sample comprised naive CD8+ T cells sorted from blood. What the cell subset or site label conveys for this sample: CD45RA+CCR7+. The V gene is TRBV5-1 and the J gene is TRBJ2-3; the D gene identity is not certain. This receptor was obtained from a man between 18 and 35 years old in good health. The DNA sequence follows: TGCGCCAGCAGCCACGGCACAGATACGCAGTATTTT. It specifies CASSHGTDTQYF.